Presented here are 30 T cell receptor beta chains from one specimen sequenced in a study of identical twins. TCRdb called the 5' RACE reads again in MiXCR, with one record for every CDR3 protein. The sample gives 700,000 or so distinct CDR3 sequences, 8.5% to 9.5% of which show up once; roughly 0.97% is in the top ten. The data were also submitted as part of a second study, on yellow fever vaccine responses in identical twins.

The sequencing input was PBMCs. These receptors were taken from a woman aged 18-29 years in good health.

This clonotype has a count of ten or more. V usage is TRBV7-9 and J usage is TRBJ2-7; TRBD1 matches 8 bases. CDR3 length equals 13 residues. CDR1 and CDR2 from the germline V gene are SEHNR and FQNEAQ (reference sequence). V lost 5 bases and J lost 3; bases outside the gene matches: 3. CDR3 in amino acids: CASSPGQVYEQYF. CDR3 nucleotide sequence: TGTGCCAGCAGCCCGGGACAGGTCTACGAGCAGTACTTC.

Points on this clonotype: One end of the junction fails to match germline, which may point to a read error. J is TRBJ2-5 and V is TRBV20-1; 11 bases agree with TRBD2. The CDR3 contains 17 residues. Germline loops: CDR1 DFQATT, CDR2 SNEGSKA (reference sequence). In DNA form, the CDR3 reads TGCTGTGCTAGAGCAAACCTAGCGGGGGGTCCCCCGGAGACCCAGTACTTC. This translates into CCARANLAGGPPETQYF.

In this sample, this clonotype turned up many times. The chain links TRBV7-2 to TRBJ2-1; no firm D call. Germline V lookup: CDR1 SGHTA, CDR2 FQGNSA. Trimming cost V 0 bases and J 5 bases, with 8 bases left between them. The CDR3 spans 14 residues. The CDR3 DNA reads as TGTGCCAGCAGCTTAGCGGGATTCGACAATGAGCAGTTCTTC. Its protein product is CASSLAGFDNEQFF. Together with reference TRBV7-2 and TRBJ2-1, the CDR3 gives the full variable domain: GAGVSQSPSNKVTEKGKDVELRCDPISGHTALYWYRQSLGQGLEFLIYFQGNSAPDKSGLPSDRFSAERTGGSVSTLTIQRTQQEDSAVYLCASSLAGFDNEQFFGPGTRLTVL.

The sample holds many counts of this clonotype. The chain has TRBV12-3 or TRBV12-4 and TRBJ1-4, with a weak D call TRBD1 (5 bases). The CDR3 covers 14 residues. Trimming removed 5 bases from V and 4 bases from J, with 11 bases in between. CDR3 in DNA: TGTGCCAGCAGTCGGGGACTGAGTAATGAAAAACTGTTTTTT. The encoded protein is CASSRGLSNEKLFF.

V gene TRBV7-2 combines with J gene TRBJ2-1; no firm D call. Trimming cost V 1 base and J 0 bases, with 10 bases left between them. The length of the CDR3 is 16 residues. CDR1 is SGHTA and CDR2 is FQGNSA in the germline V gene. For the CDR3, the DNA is TGTGCCAGCAGCTTAGAATGGAGTAGCTCCTACAATGAGCAGTTCTTC. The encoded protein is CASSLEWSSSYNEQFF. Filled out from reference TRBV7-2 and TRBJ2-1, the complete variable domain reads GAGVSQSPSNKVTEKGKDVELRCDPISGHTALYWYRQSLGQGLEFLIYFQGNSAPDKSGLPSDRFSAERTGGSVSTLTIQRTQQEDSAVYLCASSLEWSSSYNEQFFGPGTRLTVL.

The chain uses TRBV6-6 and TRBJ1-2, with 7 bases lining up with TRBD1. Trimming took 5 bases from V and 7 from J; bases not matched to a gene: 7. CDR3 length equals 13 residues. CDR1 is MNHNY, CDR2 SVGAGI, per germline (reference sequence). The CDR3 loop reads CASSIKQGTGYTF. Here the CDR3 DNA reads TGTGCCAGCAGTATCAAACAGGGGACTGGCTACACCTTC.

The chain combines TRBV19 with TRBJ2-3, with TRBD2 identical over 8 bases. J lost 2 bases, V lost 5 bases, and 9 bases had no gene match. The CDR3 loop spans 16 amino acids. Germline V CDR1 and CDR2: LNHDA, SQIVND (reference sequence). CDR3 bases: TGTGCCAGTAGTCACGGGAGGGCCTTTATCACAGATACGCAGTATTTT. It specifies CASSHGRAFITDTQYF.

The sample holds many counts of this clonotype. CDR3 nucleotide sequence: TGTGCCAGCAGTGACCCCGGGACTAGCGGGAAGTGGCTCCAAGAGACCCAGTACTTC. Its protein is CASSDPGTSGKWLQETQYF. The chain joins TRBV25-1 to TRBJ2-5; 13 bases map to TRBD2. V was clipped by 3 bases and J by 1 base; unmatched bases: 11. The CDR3 totals 19 residues. CDR1 is MGHDK and CDR2 is SYGVNS in the germline V gene. Supplemented by reference TRBV25-1 and TRBJ2-5, the full variable domain reads EADIYQTPRYLVIGTGKKITLECSQTMGHDKMYWYQQDPGMELHLIHYSYGVNSTEKGDLSSESTVSRIRTEHFPLTLESARPSHTSQYLCASSDPGTSGKWLQETQYFGPGTRLLVL.

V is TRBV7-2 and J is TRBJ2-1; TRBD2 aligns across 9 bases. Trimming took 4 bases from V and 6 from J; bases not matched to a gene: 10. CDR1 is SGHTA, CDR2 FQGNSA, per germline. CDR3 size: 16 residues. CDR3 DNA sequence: TGTGCCAGCAGCTCCGCGGGACTAGCTATATTCAATGAGCAGTTCTTC. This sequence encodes CASSSAGLAIFNEQFF.

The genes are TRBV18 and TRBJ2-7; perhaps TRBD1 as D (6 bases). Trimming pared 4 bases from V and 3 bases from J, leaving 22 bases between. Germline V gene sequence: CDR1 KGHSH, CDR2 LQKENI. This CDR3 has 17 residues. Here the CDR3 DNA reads TGTGCCAGCTCACTCCGAAGGAAGGACAGAGAGTTCTACGAGCAGTACTTC. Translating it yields CASSLRRKDREFYEQYF.

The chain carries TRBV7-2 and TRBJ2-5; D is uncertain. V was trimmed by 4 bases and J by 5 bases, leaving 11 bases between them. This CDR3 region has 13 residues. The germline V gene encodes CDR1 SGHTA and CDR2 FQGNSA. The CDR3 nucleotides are TGTGCCAGCAGCTATGAAGTTTGGGAGACCCAGTACTTC. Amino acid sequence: CASSYEVWETQYF.

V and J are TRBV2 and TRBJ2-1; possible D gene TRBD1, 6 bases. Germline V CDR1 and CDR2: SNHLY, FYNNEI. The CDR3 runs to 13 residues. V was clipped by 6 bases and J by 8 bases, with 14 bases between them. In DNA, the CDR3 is TGTGCCAGCAGCCCTCAGGGGTTGGATGAGCAGTTCTTC. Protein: CASSPQGLDEQFF.

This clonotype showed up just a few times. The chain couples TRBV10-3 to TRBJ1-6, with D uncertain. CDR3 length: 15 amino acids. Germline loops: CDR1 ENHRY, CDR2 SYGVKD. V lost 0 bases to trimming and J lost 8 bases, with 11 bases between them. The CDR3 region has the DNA TGTGCCATCAGTGAGTCGGTAGGGATCGATTCACCCCTCCACTTT. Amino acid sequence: CAISESVGIDSPLHF.

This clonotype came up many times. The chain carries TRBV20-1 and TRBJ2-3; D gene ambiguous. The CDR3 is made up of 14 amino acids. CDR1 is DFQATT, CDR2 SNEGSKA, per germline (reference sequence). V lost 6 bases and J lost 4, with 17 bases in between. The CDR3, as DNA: TGCAGTGCCCAACAGCAGACTGGGGCAGATACGCAGTATTTT. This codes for CSAQQQTGADTQYF.

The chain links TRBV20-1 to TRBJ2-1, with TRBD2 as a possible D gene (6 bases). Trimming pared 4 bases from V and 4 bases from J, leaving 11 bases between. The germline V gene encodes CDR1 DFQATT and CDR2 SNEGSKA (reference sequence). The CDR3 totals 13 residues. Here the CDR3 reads CSATRDLYNEQFF. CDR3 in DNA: TGCAGTGCTACCCGGGACTTGTACAATGAGCAGTTCTTC.

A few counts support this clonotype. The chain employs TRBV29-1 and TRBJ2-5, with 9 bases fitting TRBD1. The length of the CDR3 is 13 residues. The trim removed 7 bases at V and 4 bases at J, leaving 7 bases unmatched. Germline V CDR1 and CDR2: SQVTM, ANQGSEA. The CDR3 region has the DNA TGCAGCGGAAAGACAGGGGGAGGAGAGACCCAGTACTTC. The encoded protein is CSGKTGGGETQYF.

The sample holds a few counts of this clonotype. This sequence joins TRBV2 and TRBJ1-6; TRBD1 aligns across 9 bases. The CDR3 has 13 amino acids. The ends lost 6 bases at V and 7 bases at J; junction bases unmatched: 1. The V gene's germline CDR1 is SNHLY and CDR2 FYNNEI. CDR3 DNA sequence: TGTGCCAGCAGGGGACAGGGAAATTCACCCCTCCACTTT. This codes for CASRGQGNSPLHF.

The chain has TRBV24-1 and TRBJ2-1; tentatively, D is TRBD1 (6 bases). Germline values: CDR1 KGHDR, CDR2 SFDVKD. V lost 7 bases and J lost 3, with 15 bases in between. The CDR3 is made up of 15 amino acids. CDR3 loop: CATSSPGHNYNEQFF. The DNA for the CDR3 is TGTGCCACCAGCAGTCCGGGACACAACTACAATGAGCAGTTCTTC.

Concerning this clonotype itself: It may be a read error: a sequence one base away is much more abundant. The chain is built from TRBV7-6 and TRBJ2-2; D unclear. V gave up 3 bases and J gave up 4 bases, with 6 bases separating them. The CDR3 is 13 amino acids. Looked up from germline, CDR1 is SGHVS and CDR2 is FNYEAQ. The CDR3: CASSFGVTGELFF. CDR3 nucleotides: TGTGCCAGCAGCTTTGGGGTCACCGGGGAGCTGTTTTTT.

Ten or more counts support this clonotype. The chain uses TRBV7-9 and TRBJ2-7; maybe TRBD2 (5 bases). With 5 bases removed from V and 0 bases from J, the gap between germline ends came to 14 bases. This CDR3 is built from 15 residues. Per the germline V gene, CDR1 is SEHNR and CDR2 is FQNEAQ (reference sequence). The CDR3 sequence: CASSLLDGPSYEQYF. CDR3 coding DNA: TGTGCCAGCAGCCTACTAGACGGACCCTCCTACGAGCAGTACTTC.

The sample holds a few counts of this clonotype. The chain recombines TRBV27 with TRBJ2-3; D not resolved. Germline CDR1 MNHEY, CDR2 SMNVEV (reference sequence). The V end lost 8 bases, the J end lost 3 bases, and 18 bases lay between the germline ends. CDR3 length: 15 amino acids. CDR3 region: CASYSPALGTDTQYF. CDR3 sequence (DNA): TGTGCCAGCTACTCTCCGGCCCTTGGGACAGATACGCAGTATTTT.

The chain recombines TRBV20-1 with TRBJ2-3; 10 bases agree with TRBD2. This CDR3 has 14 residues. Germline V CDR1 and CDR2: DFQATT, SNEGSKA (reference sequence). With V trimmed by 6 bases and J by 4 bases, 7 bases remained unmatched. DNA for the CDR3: TGCAGTGCGAAGAGCGGGGGGGCCTCAGATACGCAGTATTTT. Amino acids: CSAKSGGASDTQYF.

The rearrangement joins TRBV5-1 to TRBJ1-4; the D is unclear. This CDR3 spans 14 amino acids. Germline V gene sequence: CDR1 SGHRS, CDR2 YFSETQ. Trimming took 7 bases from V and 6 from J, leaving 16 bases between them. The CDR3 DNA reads TGCGCCAGCTCCCCCGGGCCGCTGGATGAAAAACTGTTTTTT. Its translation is CASSPGPLDEKLFF.

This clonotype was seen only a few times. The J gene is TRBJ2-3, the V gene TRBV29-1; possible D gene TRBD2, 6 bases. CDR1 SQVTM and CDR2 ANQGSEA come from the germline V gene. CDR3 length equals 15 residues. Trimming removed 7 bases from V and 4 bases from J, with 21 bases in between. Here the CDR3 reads CSALTWRGLADTQYF. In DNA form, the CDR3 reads TGCAGCGCATTAACGTGGCGGGGATTGGCAGATACGCAGTATTTT.

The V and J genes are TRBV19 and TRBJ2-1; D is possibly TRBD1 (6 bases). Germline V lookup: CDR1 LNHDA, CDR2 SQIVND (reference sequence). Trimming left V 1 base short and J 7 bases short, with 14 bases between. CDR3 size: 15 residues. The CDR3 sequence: CASSIVGGVSNEQFF. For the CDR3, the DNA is TGTGCCAGTAGTATAGTAGGGGGTGTCTCAAATGAGCAGTTCTTC.

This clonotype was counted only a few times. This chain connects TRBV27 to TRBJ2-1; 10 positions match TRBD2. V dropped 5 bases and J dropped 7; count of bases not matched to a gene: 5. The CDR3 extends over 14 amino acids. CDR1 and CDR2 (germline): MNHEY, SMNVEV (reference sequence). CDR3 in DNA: TGTGCCAGCAGTCCAACTAGCGGGACAAATGAGCAGTTCTTC. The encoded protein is CASSPTSGTNEQFF.

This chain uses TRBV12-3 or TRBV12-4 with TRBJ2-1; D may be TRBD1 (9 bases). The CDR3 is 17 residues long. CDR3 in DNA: TGTGCTTCCCGGGACAGGGTAACTATGACTAGCGCCCTAAAGCAGTTCTTC. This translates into CASRDRVTMTSALKQFF.

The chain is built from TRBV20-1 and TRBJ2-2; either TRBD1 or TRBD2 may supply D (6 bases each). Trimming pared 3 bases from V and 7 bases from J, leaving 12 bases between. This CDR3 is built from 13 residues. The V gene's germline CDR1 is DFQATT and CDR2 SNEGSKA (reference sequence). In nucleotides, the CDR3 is TGCAGTGCTAGTAAGGGGGGACTCGGGGAGCTGTTTTTT. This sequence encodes CSASKGGLGELFF.

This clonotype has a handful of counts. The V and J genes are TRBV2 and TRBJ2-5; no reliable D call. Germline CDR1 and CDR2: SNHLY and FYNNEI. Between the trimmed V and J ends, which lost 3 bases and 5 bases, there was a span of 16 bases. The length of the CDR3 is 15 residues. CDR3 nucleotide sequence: TGTGCCAGCAGTGAGGGTTCGGGTCCCCAGGAGACCCAGTACTTC. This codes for CASSEGSGPQETQYF.

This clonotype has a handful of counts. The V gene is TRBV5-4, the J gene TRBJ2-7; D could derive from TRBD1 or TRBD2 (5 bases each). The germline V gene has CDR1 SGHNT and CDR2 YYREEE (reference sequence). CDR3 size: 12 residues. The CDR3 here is CATRDGSYEQYF. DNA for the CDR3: TGTGCGACTCGGGACGGCTCCTACGAGCAGTACTTC.